This is a list of T cell receptor beta chains from one sample in a study of response to subunit inactivated influenza vaccine. TCRdb called the RT-PCR reads again in MiXCR, with one record for every CDR3 protein. The data contain about 530,000 distinct CDR3 sequences, roughly 13% of them singletons. Sequenced material: PBMCs from blood, taken 45 days after vaccination. The source is a man aged 45-65 years who received an inactivated influenza vaccine. The CDR3 runs from the conserved cysteine through the conserved F or W. Each record gives: V gene, D gene, CDR3 length, clone size, J gene, CDR3 protein. A D gene is named only where the DNA matches it firmly. Rows may omit the clone size; those that give it use once, few, many or a size class.

V: TRBV29-1
D: -
length: 12
size: -
J: TRBJ2-7
CDR3: CSVEGQAYEQYF

V: TRBV6-1
D: TRBD2
length: 14
size: -
J: TRBJ2-1
CDR3: CASNRGSGRPEQFF

V: TRBV6-2/TRBV6-3
D: TRBD2
length: 15
size: -
J: TRBJ2-7
CDR3: CASSYGGIGTYEQYF

V: TRBV10-1
D: -
length: 13
size: many
J: TRBJ2-4
CDR3: CASSEGPWNIQYF

V: TRBV18
D: -
length: 16
size: -
J: TRBJ2-4
CDR3: CASSPIPGSYGNIQYF

V: TRBV28
D: -
length: 15
size: -
J: TRBJ2-5
CDR3: CASSKPSEVKETQYF

V: TRBV7-2
D: TRBD2
length: 15
size: few
J: TRBJ2-1
CDR3: CASSPLGLVGNEQFF

V: TRBV11-2
D: -
length: 14
size: -
J: TRBJ2-1
CDR3: CASSRIDAINEQFF

V: TRBV12-3/TRBV12-4
D: -
length: 14
size: many
J: TRBJ2-1
CDR3: CASSWVAGDNEQFF

V: TRBV7-2
D: TRBD1
length: 14
size: few
J: TRBJ2-5
CDR3: CASSFGTGYETQYF

V: TRBV6-1
D: -
length: 16
size: few
J: TRBJ2-1
CDR3: CASNRGDTGAYNEQFF

V: TRBV12-3/TRBV12-4
D: TRBD1
length: 11
size: -
J: TRBJ1-1
CDR3: CAGQGSTEAFF

V: TRBV20-1
D: -
length: 15
size: few
J: TRBJ1-1
CDR3: CSARDLQGWFTEAFF

V: TRBV4-2
D: TRBD1
length: 20
size: -
J: TRBJ1-6
CDR3: CASSRQPGQGVGGYNSPLHF

V: TRBV20-1
D: TRBD2
length: 14
size: -
J: TRBJ2-1
CDR3: CSARRAGVVNEQFF

V: TRBV10-3
D: -
length: 12
size: few
J: TRBJ2-7
CDR3: CAISESSDEQYF

V: TRBV28
D: TRBD2
length: 15
size: -
J: TRBJ2-3
CDR3: CAISFSGGGFDTQYF